This is a list of T cell receptor beta chains from one sample in a study of shared clonotypes between healthy human individuals. Assay: immunoSEQ multiplex PCR; the TCRdb copy retains only in-frame clones and omits some. The sample lists about 600,000 clones; around 95% were seen once. Sequenced input: naive CD8+ T cells sorted from blood. These TCRs come from a woman in her 30s in good health. The CDR3 runs from the conserved cysteine through the conserved F or W. A D gene is named only where the DNA matches it firmly. Where a row states a size, it is once, few, many or the class of an expanded clone; other rows omit it.

size	V	D	J	CDR3	DNA
.	TRBV6-1	.	TRBJ1-1	CASSVWMNTEAFF	TGTGCCAGCAGTGTCTGGATGAACACTGAAGCTTTCTTT
.	TRBV7-6	TRBD2	TRBJ2-1	CASSLGGSAYNEQFF	TGTGCCAGCAGCTTGGGCGGGAGTGCCTACAATGAGCAGTTCTTC
few	TRBV27	TRBD1	TRBJ1-1	CASSFTGVGEAFF	TGTGCCAGCAGTTTCACAGGGGTCGGTGAAGCTTTCTTT
.	TRBV19	.	TRBJ2-2	CASSGGTYTGELFF	TGTGCCAGTAGTGGGGGGACGTACACCGGGGAGCTGTTTTTT
.	TRBV28	.	TRBJ2-2	CASSRQNTGELFF	TGTGCCAGCAGTCGCCAAAACACCGGGGAGCTGTTTTTT
.	TRBV28	.	TRBJ2-5	CASSLEGRETQYF	TGTGCCAGCAGTTTGGAAGGTCGGGAGACCCAGTACTTC
.	TRBV11-2	.	TRBJ2-1	CASSRESIEQFF	TGTGCCAGCAGCCGCGAATCTATAGAGCAGTTCTTC
.	TRBV14	TRBD2	TRBJ2-1	CASSPRGWTSYNEQFF	TGTGCCAGCAGCCCCCGGGGTTGGACTAGCTACAATGAGCAGTTCTTC
.	TRBV27	TRBD2	TRBJ2-1	CASSFRDAGEWNEQFF	TGTGCCAGCAGTTTCAGGGATGCGGGAGAGTGGAATGAGCAGTTCTTC
.	TRBV19	.	TRBJ1-4	CASSIDPRQKLFF	TGTGCCAGTAGTATAGACCCCCGACAGAAACTGTTTTTT
.	TRBV7-9	TRBD2	TRBJ2-5	CASSPRLAGNQETQYF	TGTGCCAGCAGCCCGCGACTAGCGGGGAACCAAGAGACCCAGTACTTC
.	TRBV4-1	.	TRBJ2-7	CASSQYEGTYEQYF	TGCGCCAGCAGCCAATATGAGGGGACCTACGAGCAGTACTTC
.	TRBV5-1	TRBD2	TRBJ2-7	CASSLVAGATSEQYF	TGCGCCAGCAGCTTGGTTGCGGGAGCAACCTCCGAGCAGTACTTC
.	TRBV28	.	TRBJ1-5	CASSLLPGLINQPQHF	TGTGCCAGCAGTTTACTCCCGGGACTGATTAATCAGCCCCAGCATTTT
.	TRBV27	.	TRBJ2-7	CASSRGYEQYF	TGTGCCAGCTCTCGGGGGTACGAGCAGTACTTC
.	TRBV28	.	TRBJ2-7	CASSIIGGREEYEQYF	TGTGCCAGCAGTATTATTGGGGGACGAGAGGAGTACGAGCAGTACTTC
.	TRBV13	TRBD1	TRBJ2-7	CASSPGAGGYEQYF	TGTGCCAGCAGCCCTGGGGCAGGGGGCTACGAGCAGTACTTC
.	TRBV2	TRBD1	TRBJ1-2	CASSPGGPAYGYTF	TGTGCCAGCAGCCCAGGGGGCCCCGCCTATGGCTACACCTTC
.	TRBV30	.	TRBJ2-1	CAWSITAYEQFF	TGTGCCTGGAGTATAACTGCTTATGAGCAGTTCTTC
.	TRBV1	.	TRBJ1-4	CTSSTDLGNEKLFF	TGCACCAGCAGCACGGACCTTGGTAATGAAAAACTGTTTTTT
.	TRBV9	.	TRBJ1-2	CASSSFYEGLNYGYTF	TGTGCCAGCAGCTCTTTTTACGAGGGCCTCAACTATGGCTACACCTTC
.	TRBV11-2	TRBD2	TRBJ2-1	CASSISGVNEQFF	TGTGCCAGCAGCATTAGCGGGGTCAATGAGCAGTTCTTC
.	TRBV2	.	TRBJ2-2	CASSAEGNTGELFF	TGTGCCAGCAGTGCGGAGGGAAACACCGGGGAGCTGTTTTTT
few	TRBV19	.	TRBJ1-5	CASSIGGVQPQHF	TGTGCCAGTAGTATCGGGGGTGTTCAGCCCCAGCATTTT
.	TRBV30	.	TRBJ1-1	CAWSVQEYTEAFF	TGTGCCTGGAGTGTACAGGAATACACTGAAGCTTTCTTT
.	TRBV19	TRBD1	TRBJ2-5	CASSSRGYQETQYF	TGTGCCAGTAGTAGCAGGGGGTACCAAGAGACCCAGTACTTC
.	TRBV16	.	TRBJ1-5	CASSQFARGGAQPQHF	TGTGCCAGCAGCCAATTCGCCCGCGGGGGAGCTCAGCCCCAGCATTTT
once	TRBV5-1	.	TRBJ2-7	CASSLGPSQVISYEQYF	TGCGCCAGCAGCTTGGGACCCTCACAAGTAATTTCCTACGAGCAGTACTTC
.	TRBV4-1	TRBD2	TRBJ2-7	CASSQEKREGSEQYF	TGCGCCAGCAGCCAAGAAAAGCGGGAGGGCAGCGAGCAGTACTTC
.	TRBV7-9	TRBD1	TRBJ2-1	CASSAGTGSYNEQFF	TGTGCCAGCAGCGCCGGGACAGGGAGTTACAATGAGCAGTTCTTC
.	TRBV28	TRBD2	TRBJ2-1	CASSRRNLAGGPYNEQFF	TGTGCCAGCAGCCGAAGGAATCTAGCGGGAGGACCCTACAATGAGCAGTTCTTC
.	TRBV29-1	TRBD1	TRBJ2-7	CSVVGTGTYEQYF	TGCAGCGTTGTGGGGACAGGGACCTACGAGCAGTACTTC
.	TRBV28	.	TRBJ2-7	CASSLPPVQYF	TGTGCCAGCAGTTTACCCCCGGTGCAGTACTTC
.	TRBV5-6	TRBD2	TRBJ2-7	CASSLVAGGISYEQYF	TGTGCCAGCAGCCTCGTTGCGGGGGGAATAAGCTACGAGCAGTACTTC
.	TRBV11-2	.	TRBJ2-6	CASSHPSGANVLTF	TGTGCCAGCAGCCACCCCTCTGGGGCCAACGTCCTGACTTTC
once	TRBV14	.	TRBJ2-1	CASSQVPPWELDNEQFF	TGTGCCAGCAGCCAAGTACCACCCTGGGAACTTGACAATGAGCAGTTCTTC
.	TRBV7-6	TRBD1	TRBJ2-2	CASSWTGDGTGELFF	TGTGCCAGCAGCTGGACAGGTGACGGCACCGGGGAGCTGTTTTTT
.	TRBV7-9	.	TRBJ2-3	CASSLEVTSTDTQYF	TGTGCCAGCAGCTTAGAGGTTACTAGCACAGATACGCAGTATTTT
once	TRBV5-1	TRBD1	TRBJ2-7	CASSPTGAYEQYF	TGCGCCAGCAGCCCGACAGGGGCCTACGAGCAGTACTTC
.	TRBV7-9	.	TRBJ1-1	CASSPNYNGENTEAFF	TGTGCCAGCAGCCCTAATTATAACGGAGAGAACACTGAAGCTTTCTTT
.	TRBV6-5	.	TRBJ2-1	CASLAPNNEQFF	TGTGCCAGCCTAGCACCGAACAATGAGCAGTTCTTC
.	TRBV10-2	.	TRBJ2-1	CASSELVGPWEQFF	TGCGCCAGCAGTGAGTTGGTGGGACCTTGGGAGCAGTTCTTC
.	TRBV28	.	TRBJ2-6	CASSSPIPPANVLTF	TGTGCCAGCAGTTCCCCCATCCCCCCGGCCAACGTCCTGACTTTC
.	TRBV7-9	TRBD2	TRBJ2-2	CASSLVLAGGNTGELFF	TGTGCCAGCAGCTTGGTTTTAGCGGGAGGGAACACCGGGGAGCTGTTTTTT
.	TRBV19	TRBD1	TRBJ2-7	CASSIVQDRDHEQYF	TGTGCCAGTAGTATAGTCCAGGACAGGGACCACGAGCAGTACTTC
.	TRBV7-3	.	TRBJ2-3	CASSSAGPSPDTQYF	TGTGCCAGCAGCTCAGCGGGTCCCTCACCGGATACGCAGTATTTT
once	TRBV28	.	TRBJ1-6	CASSLESSLSSYNSPLHF	TGTGCCAGCAGTTTAGAGTCGAGTCTGAGCTCCTATAATTCACCCCTCCACTTT
.	TRBV7-3	TRBD1	TRBJ2-3	CASSLRDRGLDTQYF	TGTGCCAGCAGCTTAAGGGACAGGGGTCTAGATACGCAGTATTTT
.	TRBV29-1	.	TRBJ1-1	CSERRDTEAFF	TGCAGCGAGAGGAGGGACACTGAAGCTTTCTTT
.	TRBV13	.	TRBJ2-3	CASSLGPRGTDTQYF	TGTGCCAGCAGCTTGGGACCCCGGGGAACAGATACGCAGTATTTT
once	TRBV28	TRBD1	TRBJ2-1	CASSLRGPSYNEQFF	TGTGCCAGCAGCCTAAGGGGGCCATCCTACAATGAGCAGTTCTTC
.	TRBV20-1	.	TRBJ2-7	CSARDSYEQYF	TGCAGTGCTAGGGATTCCTACGAGCAGTACTTC